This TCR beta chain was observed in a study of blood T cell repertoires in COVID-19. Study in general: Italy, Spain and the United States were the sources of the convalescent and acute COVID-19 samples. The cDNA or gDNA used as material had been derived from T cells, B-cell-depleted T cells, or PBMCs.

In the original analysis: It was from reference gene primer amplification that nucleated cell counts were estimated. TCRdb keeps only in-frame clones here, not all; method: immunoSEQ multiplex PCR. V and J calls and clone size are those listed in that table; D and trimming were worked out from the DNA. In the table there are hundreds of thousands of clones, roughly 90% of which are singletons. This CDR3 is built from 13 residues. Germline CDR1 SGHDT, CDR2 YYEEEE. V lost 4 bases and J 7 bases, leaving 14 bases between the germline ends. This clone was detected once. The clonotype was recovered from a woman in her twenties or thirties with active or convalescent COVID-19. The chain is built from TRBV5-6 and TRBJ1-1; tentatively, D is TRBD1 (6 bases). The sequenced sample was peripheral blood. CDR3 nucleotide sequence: TGTGCCAGCAGCCAAGGGACAAGGGATGAAGCTTTCTTT. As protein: CASSQGTRDEAFF.